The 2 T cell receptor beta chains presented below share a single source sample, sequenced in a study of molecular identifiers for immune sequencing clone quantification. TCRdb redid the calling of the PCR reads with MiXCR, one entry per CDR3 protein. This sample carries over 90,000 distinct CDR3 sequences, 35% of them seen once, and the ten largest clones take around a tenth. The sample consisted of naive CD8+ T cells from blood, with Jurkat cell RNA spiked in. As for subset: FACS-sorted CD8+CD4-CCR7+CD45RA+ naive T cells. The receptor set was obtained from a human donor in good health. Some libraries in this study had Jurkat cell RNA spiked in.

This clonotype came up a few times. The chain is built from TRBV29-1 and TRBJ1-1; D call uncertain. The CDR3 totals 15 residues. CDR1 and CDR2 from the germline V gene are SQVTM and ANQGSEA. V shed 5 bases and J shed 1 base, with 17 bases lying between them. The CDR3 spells CSVFGGQLGNTEAFF. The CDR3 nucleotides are TGCAGCGTTTTCGGCGGCCAATTAGGGAACACTGAAGCTTTCTTT.

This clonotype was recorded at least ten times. The CDR3 region has the DNA TGTGCCAGCAGTGCCCGAGTCGGGACAGAAGTCTCTGGGGCCAACGTCCTGACTTTC. It encodes CASSARVGTEVSGANVLTF. This rearrangement joins TRBV6-1 to TRBJ2-6, with 7 bases fitting TRBD1. Trimming cost V 4 bases and J 0 bases; bases outside gene matches: 12. From germline, CDR1 is MNHNS and CDR2 SASEGT. This CDR3 has 19 residues.